The T cell receptor beta chain under discussion was sequenced for a study of cytomegalovirus exposure and HLA in healthy donors. As regards this clone: The antigen is undetermined.

Germline V CDR1 and CDR2: MDHEN, SYDVKM. V was pared by 4 bases and J by 7 bases, with 16 bases between. The CDR3 length is 15 residues. Researchers ran the PCR with 60 Vbeta and 13 Jbeta primers. The repertoire was sequenced with immunoSEQ multiplex PCR; TCRdb's copy has only in-frame clones and lacks some. The table includes roughly 160,000 clones, 60% to 80% detected once. Findings of the study overall: Rates of TCR association differed by HLA locus in a later analysis, with DRB1 highest and HLA-C lowest. The authors enumerated over 150 TCR beta chains as linked to cytomegalovirus.

Sequencing used PBMCs. The clonotype was recovered from a man in his fifties or sixties in good health and CMV-seropositive. The chain carries TRBV28 and TRBJ1-4, with TRBD1 as a possible D gene (6 bases). The CDR3 here is CASSSSGGASEKLFF. The DNA of the CDR3 is TGTGCCAGCAGTTCAAGCGGGGGCGCATCTGAAAAACTGTTTTTT.